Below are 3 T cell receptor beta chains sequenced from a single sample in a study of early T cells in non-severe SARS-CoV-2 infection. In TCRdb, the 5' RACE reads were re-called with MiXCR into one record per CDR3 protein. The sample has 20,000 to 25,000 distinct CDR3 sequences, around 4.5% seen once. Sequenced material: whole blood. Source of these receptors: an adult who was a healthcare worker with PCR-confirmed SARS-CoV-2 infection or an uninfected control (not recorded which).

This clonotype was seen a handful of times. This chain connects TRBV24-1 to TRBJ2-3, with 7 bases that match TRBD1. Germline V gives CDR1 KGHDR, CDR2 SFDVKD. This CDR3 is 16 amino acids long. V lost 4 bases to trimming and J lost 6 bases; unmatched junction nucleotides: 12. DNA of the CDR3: TGTGCCACCAGTGACCCACAGGGGATAGGAAGGGATACGCAGTATTTT. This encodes CATSDPQGIGRDTQYF.

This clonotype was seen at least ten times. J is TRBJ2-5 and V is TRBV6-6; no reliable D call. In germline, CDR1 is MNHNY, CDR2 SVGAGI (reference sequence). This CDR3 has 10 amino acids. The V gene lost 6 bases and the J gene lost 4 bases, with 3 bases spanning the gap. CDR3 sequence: CASRRETQYF. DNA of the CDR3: TGTGCCAGCAGAAGAGAGACCCAGTACTTC.

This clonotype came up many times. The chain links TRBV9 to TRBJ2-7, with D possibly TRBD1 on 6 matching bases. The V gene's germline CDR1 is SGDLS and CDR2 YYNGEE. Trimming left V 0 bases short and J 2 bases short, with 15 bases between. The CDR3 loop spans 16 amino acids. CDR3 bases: TGTGCCAGCAGCGTAGGTCCGCAGGGGCAAACCTACGAGCAGTACTTC. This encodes CASSVGPQGQTYEQYF.